The clone carrying this TCR beta chain appeared a few times. The target antigen is unknown. The authors incorporated unique molecular identifiers into the TCR beta cDNA libraries. From the PCR reads, TCRdb called clonotypes with MiXCR, one entry per CDR3 protein. The sample holds 450,000 or so distinct CDR3 sequences; under 55% are singletons and the top ten take about an eighth. Deletions cut 4 bases from V and 7 bases from J, with 11 bases between. The CDR3 covers 12 residues. In germline, CDR1 is MNHEY, CDR2 SVGEGT. This specimen belongs to a study of post-analysis software for immune sequencing data. Study-level information: Relapsing-remitting, secondary progressive and progressive-relapsing multiple sclerosis were all included among the disease courses.

Study-wide findings and caveats: Relative to controls, patients with multiple sclerosis showed significantly lower normalized Chao1 diversity. About five TRBV segments appeared more often in patients than in controls, and TRBV5-6, TRBV5-1 and TRBV20-1 were among these. F measure grouped same-batch samples tightly together.

The V call is TRBV6-2 or TRBV6-3, the J call TRBJ2-7, with D possibly TRBD2 on 5 matching bases. The sample consisted of blood. This clonotype was obtained from a girl under 18 with multiple sclerosis. The CDR3 bases are TGTGCCAGCAGTTGGGTTAGCGCGGAGCAGTACTTC. Encoded protein: CASSWVSAEQYF.